This T cell receptor beta chain came from a study of blood T cell repertoires in COVID-19. As for the study in general: Acute and convalescent COVID-19 specimens originated in the United States, Italy and Spain.

This clone was observed a single time. Sequenced by immunoSEQ multiplex PCR; TCRdb stores in-frame clones only, minus some. The table lists about 150,000 clones, around 84% of them singletons. The receptor was derived from a woman between 45 and 65 years old with acute or convalescent COVID-19. Input material: peripheral blood.

CDR3 in DNA: TGTGCCAGCAGTCGGGACAGGGGGCTTCAAGGGGAGCTGTTTTTT. It encodes CASSRDRGLQGELFF. The V gene is TRBV2, the J gene TRBJ2-2; 12 nucleotides line up with TRBD1. Germline V gene lookup returns CDR1 SNHLY and CDR2 FYNNEI. The V and J ends lost 5 bases and 8 bases, in that order; junction bases with no gene match: 6. This CDR3 region has 15 residues.